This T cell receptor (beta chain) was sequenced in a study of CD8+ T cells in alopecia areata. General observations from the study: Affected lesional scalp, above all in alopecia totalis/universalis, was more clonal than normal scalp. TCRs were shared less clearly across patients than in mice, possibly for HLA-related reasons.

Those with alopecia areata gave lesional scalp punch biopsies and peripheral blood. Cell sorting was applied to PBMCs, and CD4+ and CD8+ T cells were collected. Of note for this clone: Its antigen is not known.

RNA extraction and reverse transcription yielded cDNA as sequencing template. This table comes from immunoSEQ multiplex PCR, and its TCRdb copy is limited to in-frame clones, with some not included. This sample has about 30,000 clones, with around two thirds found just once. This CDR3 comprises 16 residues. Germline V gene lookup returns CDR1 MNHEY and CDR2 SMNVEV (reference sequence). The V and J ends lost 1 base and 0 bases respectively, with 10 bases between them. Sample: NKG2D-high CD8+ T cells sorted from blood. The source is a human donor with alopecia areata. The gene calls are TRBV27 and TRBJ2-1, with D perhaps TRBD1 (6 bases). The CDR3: CASSLWTVSSYNEQFF. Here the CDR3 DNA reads TGTGCCAGCAGTTTATGGACAGTAAGCTCCTACAATGAGCAGTTCTTC.